This TCR beta chain was found in a study of a mutant IDH1 vaccine in newly diagnosed glioma. On the study more broadly: The first vaccination came 4-6 weeks after radiotherapy alone, or with temozolomide cycles. Study observations and caveats: Immune responses induced by the vaccine were seen in roughly 93% of patients, spanning multiple MHC alleles.

This table comes from immunoSEQ multiplex PCR, and its TCRdb copy is limited to in-frame clones, with some not included. The sample carries 50,000 to 65,000 clones, roughly 90% recorded once. In regard to this clone: Its specificity is unknown.

The CDR3 consists of 12 residues. V trimming: 11 bases; J trimming: 5 bases; junction bases outside the gene matches: 5. CDR1 is MNHNY, CDR2 SVGAGI, per germline (reference sequence). Time point described: week 11, during vaccination. The investigators gave 300 ug of mutant IDH1 20-mer peptide in each vaccine dose, together with topical imiquimod. The source is a man aged 50 to 60 with glioma. The sequencing here drew on PBMCs, taken from a glioma patient whose treatment included an IDH1 peptide vaccine. V and J are TRBV6-6 and TRBJ2-2; 7 bases line up with TRBD2. Here the CDR3 reads CALGGYTGELFF. CDR3 DNA: TGTGCCCTGGGGGGGTATACCGGGGAGCTGTTTTTT.